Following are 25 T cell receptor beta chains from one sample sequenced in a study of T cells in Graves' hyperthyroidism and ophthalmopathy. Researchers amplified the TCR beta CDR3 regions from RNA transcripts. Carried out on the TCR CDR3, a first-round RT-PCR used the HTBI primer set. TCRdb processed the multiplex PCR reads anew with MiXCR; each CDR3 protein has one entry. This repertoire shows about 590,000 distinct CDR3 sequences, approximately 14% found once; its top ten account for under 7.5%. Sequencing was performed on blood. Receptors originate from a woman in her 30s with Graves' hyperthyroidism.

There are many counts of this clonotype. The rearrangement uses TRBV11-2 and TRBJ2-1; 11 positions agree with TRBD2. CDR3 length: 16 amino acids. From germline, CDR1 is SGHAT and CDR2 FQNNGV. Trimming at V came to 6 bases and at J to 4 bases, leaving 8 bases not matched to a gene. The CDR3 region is CASRHPGLAVYNEQFF. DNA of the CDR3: TGTGCCAGCAGACACCCGGGACTAGCGGTATACAATGAGCAGTTCTTC. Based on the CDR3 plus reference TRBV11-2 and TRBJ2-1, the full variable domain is EAGVAQSPRYKIIEKRQSVAFWCNPISGHATLYWYQQILGQGPKLLIQFQNNGVVDDSQLPKDRFSAERLKGVDSTLKIQPAKLEDSAVYLCASRHPGLAVYNEQFFGPGTRLTVL.

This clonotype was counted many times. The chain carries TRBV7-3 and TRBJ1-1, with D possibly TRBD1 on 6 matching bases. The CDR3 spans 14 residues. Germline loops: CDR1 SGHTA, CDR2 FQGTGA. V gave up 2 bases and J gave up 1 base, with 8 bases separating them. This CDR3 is CASSLYRANTEAFF. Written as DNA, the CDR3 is TGTGCCAGCAGCTTATACAGGGCGAACACTGAAGCTTTCTTT.

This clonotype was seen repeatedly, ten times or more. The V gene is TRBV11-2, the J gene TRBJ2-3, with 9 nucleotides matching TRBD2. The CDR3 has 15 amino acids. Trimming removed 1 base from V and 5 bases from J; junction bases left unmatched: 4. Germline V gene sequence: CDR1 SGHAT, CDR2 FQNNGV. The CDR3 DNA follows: TGTGCCAGCAGCTTAGTGGGTAGCGGGAGAGATACGCAGTATTTT. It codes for CASSLVGSGRDTQYF.

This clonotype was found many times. DNA of the CDR3: TGCGCCAGCAGCTTGCGGACAAATGAGCAGTTCTTC. Protein sequence: CASSLRTNEQFF. The genes are TRBV5-1 and TRBJ2-1; D might be TRBD1 (5 bases). Germline V CDR1 and CDR2: SGHRS, YFSETQ. V lost 1 base to trimming and J lost 7 bases, with 6 bases between them. The CDR3 has 12 residues.

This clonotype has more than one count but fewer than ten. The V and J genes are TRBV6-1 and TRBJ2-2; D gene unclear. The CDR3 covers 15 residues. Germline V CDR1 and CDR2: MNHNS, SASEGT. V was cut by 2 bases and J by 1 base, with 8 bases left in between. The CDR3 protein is CASSERALNTGELFF. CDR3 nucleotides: TGTGCCAGCAGTGAACGAGCGTTGAACACCGGGGAGCTGTTTTTT.

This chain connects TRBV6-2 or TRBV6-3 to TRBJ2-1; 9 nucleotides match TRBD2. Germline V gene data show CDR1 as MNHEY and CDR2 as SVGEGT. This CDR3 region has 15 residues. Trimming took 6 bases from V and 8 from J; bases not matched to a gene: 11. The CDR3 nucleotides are TGTGCCAGCAGCGATACCGGGACTAGCAGCCATGAGCAGTTCTTC. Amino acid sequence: CASSDTGTSSHEQFF.

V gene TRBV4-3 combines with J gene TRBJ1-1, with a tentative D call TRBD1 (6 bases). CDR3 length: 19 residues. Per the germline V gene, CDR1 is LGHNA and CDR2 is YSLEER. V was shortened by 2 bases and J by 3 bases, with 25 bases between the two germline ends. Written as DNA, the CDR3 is TGCGCCAGCAGCCAATATCCAGGAGCACAGGGCGCTTTAGACACTGAAGCTTTCTTT. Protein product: CASSQYPGAQGALDTEAFF.

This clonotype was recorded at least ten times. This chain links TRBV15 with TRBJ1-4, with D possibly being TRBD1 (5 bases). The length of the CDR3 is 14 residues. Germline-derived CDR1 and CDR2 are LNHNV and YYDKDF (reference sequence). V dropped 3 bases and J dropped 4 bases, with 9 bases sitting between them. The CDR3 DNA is TGTGCCACCAGCAGCGGGGGAAATAATGAAAAACTGTTTTTT. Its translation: CATSSGGNNEKLFF.

The CDR3 DNA follows: TGTGCCACCAGTCAACTAGCGGGAGTCGAGAATGAGCAGTACTTC. Protein product: CATSQLAGVENEQYF. V gene TRBV24-1 combines with J gene TRBJ2-1, with 11 bases fitting TRBD2. The J call is in doubt because the DNA end fits TRBJ2-7 better. The CDR3 is made up of 15 amino acids. Germline V lookup: CDR1 KGHDR, CDR2 SFDVKD.

The CDR3 region is CATSDIQGINEQFF. The CDR3, as DNA: TGTGCCACCAGTGATATTCAGGGGATCAATGAGCAGTTCTTC. The chain is built from TRBV24-1 and TRBJ2-1, with D possibly being TRBD1 (6 bases). Trimming pared 3 bases from V and 6 bases from J, leaving 11 bases between. Germline loops: CDR1 KGHDR, CDR2 SFDVKD. The CDR3 consists of 14 residues.

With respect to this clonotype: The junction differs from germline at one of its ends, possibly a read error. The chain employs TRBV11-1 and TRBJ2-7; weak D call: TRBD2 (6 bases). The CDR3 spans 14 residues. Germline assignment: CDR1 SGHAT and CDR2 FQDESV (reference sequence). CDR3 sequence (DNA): TGCGCCAGCAGCTTCATGGGTAGCGGCTACGAGCAGTACTTC. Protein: CASSFMGSGYEQYF.

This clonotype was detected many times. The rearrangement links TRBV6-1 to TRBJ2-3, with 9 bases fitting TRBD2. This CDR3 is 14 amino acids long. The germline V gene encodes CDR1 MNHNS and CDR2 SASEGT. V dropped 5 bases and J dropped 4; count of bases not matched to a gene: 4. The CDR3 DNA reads TGTGCCAGCAGTCGGACTAGCGCCGCAGATACGCAGTATTTT. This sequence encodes CASSRTSAADTQYF.

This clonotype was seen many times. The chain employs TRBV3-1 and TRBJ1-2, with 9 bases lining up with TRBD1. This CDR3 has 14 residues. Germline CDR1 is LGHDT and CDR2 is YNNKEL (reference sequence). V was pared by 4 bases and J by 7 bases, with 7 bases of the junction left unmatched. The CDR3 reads CASSRGQGNSGYTF. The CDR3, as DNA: TGTGCCAGCAGCCGCGGACAGGGGAACAGTGGCTACACCTTC.

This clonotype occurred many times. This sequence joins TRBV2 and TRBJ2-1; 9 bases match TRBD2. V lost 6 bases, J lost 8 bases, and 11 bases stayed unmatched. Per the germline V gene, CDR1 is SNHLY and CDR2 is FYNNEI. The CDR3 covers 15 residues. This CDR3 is CASRERLAGRDEQFF. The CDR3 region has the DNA TGTGCCAGCAGAGAACGCCTAGCGGGACGGGATGAGCAGTTCTTC.

The DNA for the CDR3 is TGTGCCAGCAGCAAACTAGCGGGAGGGAACTACAATGAGCAGTTCTTC. Encoded protein: CASSKLAGGNYNEQFF. The chain couples TRBV13 to TRBJ2-1, with 13 bases lining up with TRBD2. This CDR3 has 16 residues. The junction had 4 bases not matched to a gene; V was cut back by 5 bases and J by 3 bases. Germline assignment: CDR1 PRHDT and CDR2 FYEKMQ (reference sequence).

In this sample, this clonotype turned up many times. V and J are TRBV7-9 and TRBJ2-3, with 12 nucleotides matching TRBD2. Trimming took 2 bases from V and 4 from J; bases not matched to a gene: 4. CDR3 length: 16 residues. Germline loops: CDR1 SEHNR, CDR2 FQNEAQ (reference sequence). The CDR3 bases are TGTGCCAGCAGCTTACTAGCGGGAGGGAGTTCAGATACGCAGTATTTT. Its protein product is CASSLLAGGSSDTQYF.

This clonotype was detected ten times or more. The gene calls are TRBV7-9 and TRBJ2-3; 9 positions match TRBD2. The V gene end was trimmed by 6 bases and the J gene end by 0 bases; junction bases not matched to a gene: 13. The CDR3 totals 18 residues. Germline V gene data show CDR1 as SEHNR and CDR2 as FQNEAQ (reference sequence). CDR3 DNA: TGTGCCAGCAGTCCATCACGGACTAGCGTACCTAGCACAGATACGCAGTATTTT. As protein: CASSPSRTSVPSTDTQYF.

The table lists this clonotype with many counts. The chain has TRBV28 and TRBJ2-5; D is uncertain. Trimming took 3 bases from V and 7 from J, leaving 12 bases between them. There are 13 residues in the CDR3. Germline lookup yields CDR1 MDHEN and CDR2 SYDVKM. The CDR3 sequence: CASSFGPIGTQYF. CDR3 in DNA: TGTGCCAGCAGTTTCGGCCCTATCGGGACCCAGTACTTC.

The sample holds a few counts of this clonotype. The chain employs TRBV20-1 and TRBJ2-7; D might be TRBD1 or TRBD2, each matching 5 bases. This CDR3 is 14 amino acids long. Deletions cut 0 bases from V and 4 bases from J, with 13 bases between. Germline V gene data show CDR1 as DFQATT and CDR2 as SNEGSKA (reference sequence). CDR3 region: CSARDIVGDYEQYF. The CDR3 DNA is TGCAGTGCTAGAGATATTGTGGGGGATTACGAGCAGTACTTC.

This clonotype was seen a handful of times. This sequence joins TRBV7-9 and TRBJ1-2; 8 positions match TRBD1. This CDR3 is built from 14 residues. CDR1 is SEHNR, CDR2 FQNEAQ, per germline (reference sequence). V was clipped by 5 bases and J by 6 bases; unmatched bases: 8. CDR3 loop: CASSPTGEYHGYTF. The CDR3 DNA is TGTGCCAGCAGCCCGACAGGGGAGTACCATGGCTACACCTTC.

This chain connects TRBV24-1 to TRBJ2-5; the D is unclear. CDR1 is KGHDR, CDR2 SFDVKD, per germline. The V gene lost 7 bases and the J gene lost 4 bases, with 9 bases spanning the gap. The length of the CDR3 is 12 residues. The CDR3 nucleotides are TGTGCCACCAGGGGTGTCGGAGAGACCCAGTACTTC. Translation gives CATRGVGETQYF.

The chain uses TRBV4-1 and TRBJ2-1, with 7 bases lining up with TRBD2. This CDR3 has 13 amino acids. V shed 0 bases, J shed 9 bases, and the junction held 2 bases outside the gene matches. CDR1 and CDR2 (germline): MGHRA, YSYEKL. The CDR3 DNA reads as TGCGCCAGCAGCCAAGATCAGCGGGGTGAGCAGTTCTTC. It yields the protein CASSQDQRGEQFF.

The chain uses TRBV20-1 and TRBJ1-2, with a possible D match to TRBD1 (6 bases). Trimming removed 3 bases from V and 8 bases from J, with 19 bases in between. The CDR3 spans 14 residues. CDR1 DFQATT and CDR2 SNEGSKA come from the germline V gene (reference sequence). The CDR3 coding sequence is TGCAGTGCTAGGCGACAGGACGGGCCAGCCGGCTACACCTTC. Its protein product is CSARRQDGPAGYTF.

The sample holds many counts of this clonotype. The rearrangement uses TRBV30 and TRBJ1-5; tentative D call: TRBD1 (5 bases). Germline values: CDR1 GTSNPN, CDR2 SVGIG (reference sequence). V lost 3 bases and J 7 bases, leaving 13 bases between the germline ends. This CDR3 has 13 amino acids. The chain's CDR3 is CAWSPSGGQPQHF. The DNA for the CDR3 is TGTGCCTGGAGCCCTTCGGGGGGACAGCCCCAGCATTTT.

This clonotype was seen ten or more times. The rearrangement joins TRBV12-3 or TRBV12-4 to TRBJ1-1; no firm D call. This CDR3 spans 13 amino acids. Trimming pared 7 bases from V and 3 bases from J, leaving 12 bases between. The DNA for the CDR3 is TGTGCCAGCACCCTACAAGAGGACACTGAAGCTTTCTTT. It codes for CASTLQEDTEAFF.